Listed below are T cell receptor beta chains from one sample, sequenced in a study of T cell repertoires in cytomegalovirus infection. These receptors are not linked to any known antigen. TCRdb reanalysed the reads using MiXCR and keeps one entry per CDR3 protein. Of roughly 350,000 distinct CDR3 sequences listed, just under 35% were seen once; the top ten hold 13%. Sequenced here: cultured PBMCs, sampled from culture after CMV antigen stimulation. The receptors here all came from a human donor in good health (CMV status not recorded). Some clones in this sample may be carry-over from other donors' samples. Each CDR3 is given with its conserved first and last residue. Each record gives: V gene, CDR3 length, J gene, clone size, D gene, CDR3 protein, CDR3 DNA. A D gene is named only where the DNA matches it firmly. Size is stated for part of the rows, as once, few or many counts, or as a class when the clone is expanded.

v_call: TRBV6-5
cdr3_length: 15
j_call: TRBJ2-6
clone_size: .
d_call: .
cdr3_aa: CASSYGRRGANVLTF
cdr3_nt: TGTGCCAGCAGTTACGGACGGAGGGGGGCCAACGTCCTGACTTTC

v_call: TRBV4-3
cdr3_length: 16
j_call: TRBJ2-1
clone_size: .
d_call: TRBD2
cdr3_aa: CASSQFGAGGYDEQFF
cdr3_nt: TGCGCCAGCAGCCAATTTGGCGCGGGAGGGTACGATGAGCAGTTCTTC

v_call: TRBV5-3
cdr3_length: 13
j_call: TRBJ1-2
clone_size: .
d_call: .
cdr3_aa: CASSLAGITGYTF
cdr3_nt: TGTGCCAGCAGCTTGGCAGGGATTACTGGCTACACCTTC

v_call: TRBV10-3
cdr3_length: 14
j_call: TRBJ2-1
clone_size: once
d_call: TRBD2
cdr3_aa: CASSGARTYNEQFF
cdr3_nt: TGTGCCTCCAGCGGGGCTAGAACCTACAATGAGCAGTTCTTC

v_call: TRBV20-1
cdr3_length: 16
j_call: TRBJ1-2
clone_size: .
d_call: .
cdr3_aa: CSARDSLKGINYGYTF
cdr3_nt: TGCAGTGCTAGAGATAGCCTGAAGGGAATTAACTATGGCTACACCTTC

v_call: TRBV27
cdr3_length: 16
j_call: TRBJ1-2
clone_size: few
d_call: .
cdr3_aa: CASCPLGQPNNYGYTF
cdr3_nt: TGTGCCAGCTGTCCCCTCGGACAGCCGAATAACTATGGCTACACCTTC

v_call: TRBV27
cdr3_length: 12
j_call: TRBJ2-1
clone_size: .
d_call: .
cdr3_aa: CASSRDHNEQFF
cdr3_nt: TGTGCCAGTAGCAGGGACCACAATGAGCAGTTCTTC

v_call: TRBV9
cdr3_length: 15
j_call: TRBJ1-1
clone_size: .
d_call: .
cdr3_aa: CASSVDVGRGTEAFF
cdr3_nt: TGTGCCAGCAGCGTAGATGTAGGTAGGGGCACTGAAGCTTTCTTT

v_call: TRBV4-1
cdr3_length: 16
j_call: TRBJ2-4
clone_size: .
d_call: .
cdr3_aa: CASSQDPGTRRNIQYF
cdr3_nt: TGCGCCAGCAGCCAAGACCCAGGGACGCGGCGGAACATTCAGTACTTC

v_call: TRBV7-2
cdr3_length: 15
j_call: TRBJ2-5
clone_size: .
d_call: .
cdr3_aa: CASSVYGTSQETQYF
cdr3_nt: TGTGCCAGCAGCGTCTACGGGACTTCCCAAGAGACCCAGTACTTC

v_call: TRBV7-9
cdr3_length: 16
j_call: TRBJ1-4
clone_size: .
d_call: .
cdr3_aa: CASSLVSGSTNEKLFF
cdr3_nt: TGTGCCAGCAGCTTAGTTAGTGGGTCGACTAATGAAAAACTGTTTTTT

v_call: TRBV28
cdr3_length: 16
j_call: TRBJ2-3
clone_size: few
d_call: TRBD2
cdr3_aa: CASSLGLAGGPDTQYF
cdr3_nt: TGTGCCAGCAGTCTTGGACTAGCGGGAGGGCCAGATACGCAGTATTTT

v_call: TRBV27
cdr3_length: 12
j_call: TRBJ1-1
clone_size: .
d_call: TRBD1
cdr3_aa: CASKGANTEAFF
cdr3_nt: TGTGCCAGCAAGGGGGCGAACACTGAAGCTTTCTTT

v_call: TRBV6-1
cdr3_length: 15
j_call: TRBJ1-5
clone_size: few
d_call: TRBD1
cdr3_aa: CASSPDRGNNQPQHF
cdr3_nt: TGTGCCAGCAGTCCGGACAGGGGAAATAATCAGCCCCAGCATTTT

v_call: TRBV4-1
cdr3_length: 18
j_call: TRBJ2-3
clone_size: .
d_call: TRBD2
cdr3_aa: CASSLTGTSGRVPDTQYF
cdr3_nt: TGCGCCAGCAGCTTGACCGGGACTAGCGGGAGAGTCCCAGATACGCAGTATTTT

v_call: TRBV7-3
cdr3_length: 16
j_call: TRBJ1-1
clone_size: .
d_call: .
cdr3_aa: CASSTGNSGGNTEAFF
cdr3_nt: TGTGCCAGCAGCACGGGCAATTCGGGGGGAAACACTGAAGCTTTCTTT

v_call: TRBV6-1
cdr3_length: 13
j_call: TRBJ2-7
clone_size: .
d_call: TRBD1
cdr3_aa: CASEDRGIYEQYF
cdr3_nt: TGTGCCAGCGAGGACAGGGGGATCTACGAGCAGTACTTC

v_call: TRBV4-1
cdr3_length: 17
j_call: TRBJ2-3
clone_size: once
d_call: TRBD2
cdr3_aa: CASRGASGRPSTDTQYF
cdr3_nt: TGCGCCAGCAGAGGGGCTAGCGGGAGGCCTAGCACAGATACGCAGTATTTT

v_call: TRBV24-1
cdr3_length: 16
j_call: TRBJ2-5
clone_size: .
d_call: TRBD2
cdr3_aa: CATSDLLREGRETQYF
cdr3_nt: TGTGCCACCAGTGATTTGCTTCGGGAGGGCCGCGAGACCCAGTACTTC

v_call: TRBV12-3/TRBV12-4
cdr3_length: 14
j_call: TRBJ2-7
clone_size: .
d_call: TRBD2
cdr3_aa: CASRLTSGNAEQYF
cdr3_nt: TGTGCCAGCAGGTTGACTAGCGGGAATGCCGAGCAGTACTTC

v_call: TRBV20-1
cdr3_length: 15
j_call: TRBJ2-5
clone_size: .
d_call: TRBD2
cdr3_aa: CSARRREGSQETQYF
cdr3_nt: TGCAGTGCGCGGAGGCGGGAGGGTTCCCAAGAGACCCAGTACTTC

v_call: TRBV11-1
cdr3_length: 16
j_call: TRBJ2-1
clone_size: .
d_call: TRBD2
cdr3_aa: CASTLAGRPTYNEQFF
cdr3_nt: TGTGCCAGCACCCTAGCGGGGCGGCCAACCTACAATGAGCAGTTCTTC

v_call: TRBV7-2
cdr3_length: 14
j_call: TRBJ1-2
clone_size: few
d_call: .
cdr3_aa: CASSLAAASSVYTF
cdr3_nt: TGTGCCAGCAGCTTAGCGGCAGCCTCCTCTGTCTACACCTTC

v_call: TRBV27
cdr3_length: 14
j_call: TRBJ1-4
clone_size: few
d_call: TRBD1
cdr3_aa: CASKRQGGGEKLFF
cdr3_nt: TGTGCCAGCAAGAGACAGGGGGGAGGAGAAAAACTGTTTTTT

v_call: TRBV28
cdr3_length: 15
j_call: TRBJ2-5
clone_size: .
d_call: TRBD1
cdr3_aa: CASRPSYRGMETQYF
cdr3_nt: TGTGCCAGCAGACCCAGCTACAGGGGTATGGAGACCCAGTACTTC

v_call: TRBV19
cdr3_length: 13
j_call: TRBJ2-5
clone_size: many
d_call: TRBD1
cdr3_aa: CASRTGPAETQYF
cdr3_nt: TGTGCCAGTCGGACAGGGCCGGCGGAGACCCAGTACTTC

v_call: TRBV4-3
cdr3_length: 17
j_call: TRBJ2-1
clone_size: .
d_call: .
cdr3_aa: CASSQDLVGGSYNEQFF
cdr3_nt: TGCGCCAGCAGCCAAGATCTTGTAGGCGGATCCTACAATGAGCAGTTCTTC

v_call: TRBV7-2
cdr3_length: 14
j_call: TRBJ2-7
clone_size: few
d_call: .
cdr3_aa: CASSHGLGAYEQYF
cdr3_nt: TGTGCCAGCAGCCACGGACTCGGCGCCTACGAGCAGTACTTC

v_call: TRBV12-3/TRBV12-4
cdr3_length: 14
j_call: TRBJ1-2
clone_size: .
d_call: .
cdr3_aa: CASNMGDFNYGYTF
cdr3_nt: TGTGCCAGCAACATGGGAGACTTTAACTATGGCTACACCTTC

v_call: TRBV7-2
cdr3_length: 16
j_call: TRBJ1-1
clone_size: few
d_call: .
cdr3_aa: CASSQDLWSVNTEAFF
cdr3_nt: TGTGCCAGCAGCCAAGACCTTTGGAGTGTGAACACTGAAGCTTTCTTT

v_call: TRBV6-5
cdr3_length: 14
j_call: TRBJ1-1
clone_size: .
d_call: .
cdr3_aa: CASSYFPQGYEAFF
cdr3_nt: TGTGCCAGCAGTTACTTCCCACAGGGATACGAAGCTTTCTTT

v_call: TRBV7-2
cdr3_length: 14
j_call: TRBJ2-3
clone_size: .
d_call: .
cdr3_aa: CASSSTGFSDTQYF
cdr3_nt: TGTGCCAGCAGCTCTACAGGGTTCTCAGATACGCAGTATTTT

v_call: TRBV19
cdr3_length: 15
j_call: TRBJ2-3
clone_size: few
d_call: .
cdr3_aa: CASRRGTPGTDTQYF
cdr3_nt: TGTGCCAGTAGAAGGGGGACCCCGGGGACAGATACGCAGTATTTT

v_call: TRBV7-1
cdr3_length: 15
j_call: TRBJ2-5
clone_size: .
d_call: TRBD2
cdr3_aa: CASSPTTSVQETQYF
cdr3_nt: TGTGCCAGCAGTCCGACGACTAGCGTACAAGAGACCCAGTACTTC

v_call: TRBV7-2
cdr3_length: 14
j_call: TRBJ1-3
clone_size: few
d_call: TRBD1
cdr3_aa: CASGGTASGNTIYF
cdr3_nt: TGTGCCAGCGGGGGGACAGCCTCTGGAAACACCATATATTTT

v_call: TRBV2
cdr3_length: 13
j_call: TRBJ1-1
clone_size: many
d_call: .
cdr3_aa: CASTLSWGTEAFF
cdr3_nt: TGTGCCAGCACGTTGAGTTGGGGCACTGAAGCTTTCTTT

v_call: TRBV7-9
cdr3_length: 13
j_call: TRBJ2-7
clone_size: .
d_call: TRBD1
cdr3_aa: CASRDRDFFEQYF
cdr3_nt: TGTGCCAGCAGGGACAGGGACTTTTTCGAGCAGTACTTC

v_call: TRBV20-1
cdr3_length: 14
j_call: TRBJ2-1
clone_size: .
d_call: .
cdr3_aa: CSVSNPSGGARWSF
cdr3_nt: TGCAGTGTTTCCAATCCGTCTGGGGGGGCGCGGTGGTCCTTC

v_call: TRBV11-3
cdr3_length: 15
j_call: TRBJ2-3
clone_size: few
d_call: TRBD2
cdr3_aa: CASSLGAGTTDTQYF
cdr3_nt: TGTGCCAGCAGCTTGGGAGCGGGGACCACAGATACGCAGTATTTT

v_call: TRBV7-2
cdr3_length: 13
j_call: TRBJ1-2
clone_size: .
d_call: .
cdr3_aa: CASSLNIYYGYTF
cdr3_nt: TGTGCCAGCAGCCTAAACATATACTATGGCTACACCTTC

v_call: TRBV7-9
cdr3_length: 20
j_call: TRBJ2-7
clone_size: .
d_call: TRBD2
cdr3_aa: CASSSPGIRLAGVSFYEQYF
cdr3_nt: TGTGCCAGCAGCTCCCCCGGGATTCGGCTAGCGGGAGTGTCGTTCTACGAGCAGTACTTC

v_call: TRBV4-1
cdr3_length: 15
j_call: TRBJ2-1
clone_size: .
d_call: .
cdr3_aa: CASSQPPGLRNEQFF
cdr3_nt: TGCGCCAGCAGCCAACCGCCCGGGCTACGGAATGAGCAGTTCTTC

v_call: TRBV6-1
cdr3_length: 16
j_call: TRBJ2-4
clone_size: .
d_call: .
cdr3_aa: CASSGSATVAKNIQYF
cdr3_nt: TGTGCCAGCAGTGGCAGCGCGACCGTAGCCAAAAACATTCAGTACTTC

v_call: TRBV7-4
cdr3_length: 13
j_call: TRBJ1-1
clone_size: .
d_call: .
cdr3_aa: CASGKGPNTEAFF
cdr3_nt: TGTGCCAGCGGAAAGGGACCGAACACTGAAGCTTTCTTT

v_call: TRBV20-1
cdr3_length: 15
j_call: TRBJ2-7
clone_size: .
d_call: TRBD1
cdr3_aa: CSARDDITGGHEQYF
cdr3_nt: TGCAGTGCTAGAGATGATATAACAGGGGGTCACGAGCAGTACTTC

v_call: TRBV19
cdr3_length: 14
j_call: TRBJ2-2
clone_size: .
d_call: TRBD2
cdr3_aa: CATRLAGSTGELFF
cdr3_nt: TGTGCCACCCGACTAGCGGGAAGTACCGGGGAGCTGTTTTTT

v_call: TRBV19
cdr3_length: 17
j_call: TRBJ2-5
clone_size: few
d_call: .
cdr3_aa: CASSKPVGQDLQETQYF
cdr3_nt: TGTGCCAGTAGCAAACCCGTAGGGCAAGACCTACAAGAGACCCAGTACTTC

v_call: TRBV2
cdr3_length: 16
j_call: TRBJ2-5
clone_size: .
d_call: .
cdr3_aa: CASSTNPRGDQETQYF
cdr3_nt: TGTGCCAGCAGTACAAACCCTAGGGGAGACCAAGAGACCCAGTACTTC

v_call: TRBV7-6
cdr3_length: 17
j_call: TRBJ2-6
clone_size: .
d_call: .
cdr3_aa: CASSFVYGDSGANVLTF
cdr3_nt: TGTGCCAGCAGCTTCGTATACGGGGACTCTGGGGCCAACGTCCTGACTTTC

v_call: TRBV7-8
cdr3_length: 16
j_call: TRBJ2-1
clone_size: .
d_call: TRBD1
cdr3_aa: CASSPPRQGAYNEQFF
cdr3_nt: TGTGCCAGCAGCCCCCCGAGACAGGGGGCCTACAATGAGCAGTTCTTC

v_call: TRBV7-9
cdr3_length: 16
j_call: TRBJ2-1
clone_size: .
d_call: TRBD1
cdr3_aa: CASSSGQGASYNEQFF
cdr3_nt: TGTGCCAGCAGCTCAGGACAGGGGGCGAGCTACAATGAGCAGTTCTTC

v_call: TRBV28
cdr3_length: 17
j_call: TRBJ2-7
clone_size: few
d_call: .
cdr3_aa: CASSLMGSRLGTYEQYF
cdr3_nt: TGTGCCAGCAGTTTAATGGGGTCGCGACTCGGAACGTACGAGCAGTACTTC